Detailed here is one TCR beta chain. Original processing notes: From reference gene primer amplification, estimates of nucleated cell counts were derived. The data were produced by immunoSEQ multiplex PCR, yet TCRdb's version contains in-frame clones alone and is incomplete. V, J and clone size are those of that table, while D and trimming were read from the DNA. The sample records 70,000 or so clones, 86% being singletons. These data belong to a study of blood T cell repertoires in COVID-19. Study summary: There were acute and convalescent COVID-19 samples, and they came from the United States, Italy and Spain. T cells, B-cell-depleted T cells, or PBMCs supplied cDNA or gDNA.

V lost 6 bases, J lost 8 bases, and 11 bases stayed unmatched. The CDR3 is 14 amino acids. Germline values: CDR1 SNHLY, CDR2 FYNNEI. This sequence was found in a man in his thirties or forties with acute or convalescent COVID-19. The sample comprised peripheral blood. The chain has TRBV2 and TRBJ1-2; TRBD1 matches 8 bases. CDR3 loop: CASRAHQGAGGYTF. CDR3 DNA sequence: TGTGCCAGCAGAGCCCACCAGGGGGCCGGGGGCTACACCTTC.